The 17 T cell receptor beta chains given below trace back to one sample, sequenced in a study of regulatory T cells in long-lasting Graves disease (dated by TCRdb to the early 2020s). Receptor libraries were prepared by multiplex PCR. Sequencing took place on an Illumina HiSeq 4000. iRepertoire HTBI primers and Arm-PCR amplification of CDR3 regions were used to construct TCR beta libraries. Using fastp at Q25 and MiXCR, TCRdb reprocessed the public reads and kept productive beta chains. Every distinct CDR3 protein forms one entry, paired with its most common genes and DNA. The sample contains 450,000 or so distinct CDR3 sequences, around 21% of them found a single time. The top ten clonotypes cover 7% to 10% of the sample. The time point label, as the study defines it: persistent/refractory GD, antithyroid drugs over 5 years with positive TRAb. RNA was extracted from PBMCs in TRIzol for both TCR sequencing and RNA sequencing.

This specimen was peripheral blood mononuclear cells (PBMCs), taken when the disease was refractory, from a patient treated with antithyroid drugs. The source is a female donor with Graves disease.

The genes are TRBV5-4 and TRBJ2-3; D gene unclear. Per germline, CDR1 SGHNT and CDR2 YYREEE (reference sequence). The CDR3 extends over 14 amino acids. Trimming took off 3 bases at V and 1 base at J, with 9 bases between the two ends. CDR3 protein: CASSSDPGTDTQYF. CDR3 bases: TGTGCCAGCAGCTCAGACCCCGGCACAGATACGCAGTATTTT.

This clonotype was observed a few times. The chain employs TRBV29-1 and TRBJ2-2, with TRBD2 as a possible D gene (6 bases). The germline gives CDR1 SQVTM, CDR2 ANQGSEA. The CDR3 has 11 amino acids. The V and J ends lost 3 bases and 7 bases respectively, with 6 bases between them. CDR3 in DNA: TGCAGCGTTGAGCGGGGCGGGGAGCTGTTTTTT. It specifies CSVERGGELFF.

This clonotype occurred a few times. The chain joins TRBV20-1 to TRBJ1-2; unclear D gene. The germline gives CDR1 DFQATT, CDR2 SNEGSKA (reference sequence). This CDR3 is 16 amino acids long. Trimming removed 0 bases at V and 4 bases at J, with 18 bases between. CDR3 in DNA: TGCAGTGCTAGAGATCCACGCAGGTCTATCGGCTATGGCTACACCTTC. It translates to CSARDPRRSIGYGYTF.

This clonotype was observed many times. The chain recombines TRBV28 with TRBJ2-2, with D maybe TRBD1 (6 bases). The V end lost 3 bases, the J end lost 1 base, and 15 bases lay between the germline ends. Looked up from germline, CDR1 is MDHEN and CDR2 is SYDVKM. CDR3 length equals 17 residues. CDR3 nucleotide sequence: TGTGCCAGCAGTTTGGAAGGGGGTCATATGAACACCGGGGAGCTGTTTTTT. Translating gives CASSLEGGHMNTGELFF.

The V and J genes are TRBV30 and TRBJ2-7; a possible D gene is TRBD1 (6 bases). Trimming removed 2 bases from V and 7 bases from J, with 18 bases in between. The CDR3 has 14 residues. The V gene's germline CDR1 is GTSNPN and CDR2 SVGIG (reference sequence). The CDR3 nucleotides read TGTGCCTGGAGTCCCGGGGCAGGGCAGGGGGAGCAGTACTTC. Translating it yields CAWSPGAGQGEQYF.

The J gene is TRBJ2-7, the V gene TRBV11-2; 8 positions agree with TRBD2. CDR1 is SGHAT, CDR2 FQNNGV, per germline. The CDR3 totals 15 residues. J was trimmed by 5 bases and V by 1 base; bases with no gene match: 7. The CDR3 DNA follows: TGTGCCAGCAGCTTAGCCCGGGAGGGCCTAGACGAGCAGTACTTC. It is translated as CASSLAREGLDEQYF.

The chain links TRBV28 to TRBJ1-2; the D is unclear. This CDR3 contains 14 residues. CDR1 MDHEN and CDR2 SYDVKM come from the germline V gene. V lost 3 bases and J 0 bases, leaving 8 bases between the germline ends. CDR3 bases: TGTGCCAGCAGTTTGTGGGGATCTAACTATGGCTACACCTTC. Its protein product is CASSLWGSNYGYTF.

This clonotype was picked up many times. The chain carries TRBV12-5 and TRBJ1-3; 7 bases are a match to TRBD1. There are 18 residues in the CDR3. Germline V CDR1 and CDR2: LGHNT, FRNRAP. V gave up 0 bases and J gave up 0 bases; unmatched junction bases: 8. The CDR3 region is CASGLVLTGALSGNTIYF. The CDR3 nucleotides are TGTGCTAGTGGTTTGGTCCTCACAGGGGCGCTCTCTGGAAACACCATATATTTT.

This sequence joins TRBV7-2 and TRBJ2-3, with TRBD2 identical over 7 bases. Trimming cost V 3 bases and J 5 bases; bases outside gene matches: 5. The germline CDR1 and CDR2 sequences are SGHTA and FQGNSA. The CDR3 loop spans 14 amino acids. The CDR3 here is CASSLVGGGDTQYF. As DNA, the CDR3 is TGTGCCAGCAGCTTGGTGGGGGGGGGAGATACGCAGTATTTT.

This clonotype was observed many times. One end of the junction does not line up with germline, which may come from a read error. This chain uses TRBV28 with TRBJ1-1; the D is unclear. CDR1 MDHEN and CDR2 SYDVKM come from the germline V gene. This CDR3 comprises 11 residues. This CDR3 reads CASSSPRGTLF. The CDR3 nucleotides are TGTGCCAGCAGTTCCCCCCGGGGAACCCTATTT. Drawing the rest from reference TRBV28 and TRBJ1-1, the complete variable domain is DVKVTQSSRYLVKRTGEKVFLECVQDMDHENMFWYRQDPGLGLRLIYFSYDVKMKEKGDIPEGYSVSREKKERFSLILESASTNQTSMYLCASSSPRGTLFGQGTRLTVV.

This chain joins TRBV6-2 or TRBV6-3 and TRBJ2-3, with TRBD2 identical over 10 bases. Germline loops: CDR1 MNHEY, CDR2 SVGEGT. This CDR3 is built from 17 residues. With V trimmed by 2 bases and J by 3 bases, 8 bases remained unmatched. CDR3 sequence: CASSYDASGRETDTQYF. Here the CDR3 DNA reads TGTGCCAGCAGTTACGATGCTAGCGGGAGAGAAACAGATACGCAGTATTTT.

On this clonotype: This clone may be a read error of a much larger clone one base away. DNA for the CDR3: TGTGCCAGCAGTTTGACAGGGGCTACGAACACTGAAGCTTACTTT. Amino acids: CASSLTGATNTEAYF. The chain employs TRBV12-3 or TRBV12-4 and TRBJ1-1; 8 nucleotides agree with TRBD1. The CDR3 runs 15 residues.

The sample holds a few counts of this clonotype. The chain combines TRBV9 with TRBJ2-5, with 9 bases that match TRBD2. This CDR3 has 15 amino acids. Germline loops: CDR1 SGDLS, CDR2 YYNGEE. V dropped 3 bases and J dropped 5; count of bases not matched to a gene: 8. Here the CDR3 DNA reads TGTGCCAGCAGCGCCTTAGCGGGAGAAGTGGAGACCCAGTACTTC. It yields the protein CASSALAGEVETQYF.

About this clonotype itself: The junction differs from germline at one of its ends, possibly a read error. The chain links TRBV20-1 to TRBJ2-7; 7 bases agree with TRBD2. CDR3 length equals 13 residues. Germline V lookup: CDR1 DFQATT, CDR2 SNEGSKA (reference sequence). The CDR3 loop is CSARLAGASEQYF. CDR3 DNA sequence: TGCAGCGCTAGACTCGCGGGAGCTAGCGAGCAGTACTTC.

This clonotype was counted ten times or more. The J gene is TRBJ2-4, the V gene TRBV20-1; maybe TRBD1 (6 bases). The CDR3 totals 15 residues. The germline gives CDR1 DFQATT, CDR2 SNEGSKA (reference sequence). Trimming cost V 6 bases and J 0 bases, with 15 bases left between them. The DNA of the CDR3 is TGCAGTGCCACTCAGATACAGGGAGCCAAAAACATTCAGTACTTC. It translates to CSATQIQGAKNIQYF.

The rearrangement links TRBV3-1 to TRBJ2-2, with D unclear. The CDR3 is made up of 14 amino acids. The V end was cut by 1 base, the J end by 5 bases, with 8 bases between. CDR1 and CDR2 (germline): LGHDT, YNNKEL (reference sequence). As DNA, the CDR3 is TGTGCCAGCAGCCAAGTGCGCGGAACCGGGGAGCTGTTTTTT. This encodes CASSQVRGTGELFF.

The J gene is TRBJ2-4, the V gene TRBV5-1; 7 bases match TRBD2. The CDR3 totals 14 residues. Germline V gene data show CDR1 as SGHRS and CDR2 as YFSETQ. V dropped 0 bases and J dropped 6; count of bases not matched to a gene: 3. The CDR3 sequence is CASSLAGGLNIQYF. As DNA, the CDR3 is TGCGCCAGCAGCTTGGCGGGGGGATTAAACATTCAGTACTTC.